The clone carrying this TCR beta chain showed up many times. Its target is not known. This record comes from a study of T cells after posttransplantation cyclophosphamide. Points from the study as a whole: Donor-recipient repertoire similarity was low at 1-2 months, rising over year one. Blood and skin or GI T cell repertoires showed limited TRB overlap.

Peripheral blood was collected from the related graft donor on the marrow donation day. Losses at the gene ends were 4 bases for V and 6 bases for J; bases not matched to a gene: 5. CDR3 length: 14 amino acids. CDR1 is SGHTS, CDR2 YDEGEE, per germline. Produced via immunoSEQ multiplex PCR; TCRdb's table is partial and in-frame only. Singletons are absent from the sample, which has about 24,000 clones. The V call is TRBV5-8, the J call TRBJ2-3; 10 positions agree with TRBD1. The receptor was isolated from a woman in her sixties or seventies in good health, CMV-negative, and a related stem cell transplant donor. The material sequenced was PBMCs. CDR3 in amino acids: CASSPLDRGDTQYF. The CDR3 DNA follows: TGTGCCAGCAGCCCACTGGACAGGGGGGATACGCAGTATTTT.